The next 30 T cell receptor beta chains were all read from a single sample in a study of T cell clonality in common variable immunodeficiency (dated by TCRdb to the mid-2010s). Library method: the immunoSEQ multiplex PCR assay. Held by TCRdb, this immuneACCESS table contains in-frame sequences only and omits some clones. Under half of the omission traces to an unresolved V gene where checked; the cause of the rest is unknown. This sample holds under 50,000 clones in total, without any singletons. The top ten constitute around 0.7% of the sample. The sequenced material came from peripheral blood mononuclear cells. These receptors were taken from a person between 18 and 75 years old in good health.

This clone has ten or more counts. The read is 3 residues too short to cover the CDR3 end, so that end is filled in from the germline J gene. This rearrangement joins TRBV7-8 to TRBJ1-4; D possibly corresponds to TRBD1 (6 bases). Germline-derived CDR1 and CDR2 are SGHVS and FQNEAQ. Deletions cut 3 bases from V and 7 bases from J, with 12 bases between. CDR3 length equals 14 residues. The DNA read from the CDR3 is TGTGCCAGCAGCTTGCGGGGGCAGGGTGAAAAA. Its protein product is CASSLRGQGEK. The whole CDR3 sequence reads CASSLRGQGEKLFF.

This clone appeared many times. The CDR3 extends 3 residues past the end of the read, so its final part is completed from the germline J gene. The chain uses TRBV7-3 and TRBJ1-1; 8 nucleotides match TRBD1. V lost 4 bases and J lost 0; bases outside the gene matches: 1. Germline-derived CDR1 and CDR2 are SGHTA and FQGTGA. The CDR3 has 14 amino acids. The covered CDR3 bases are TGTGCCAGCAGCTCGACAGGGGTGAACACTGAA. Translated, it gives CASSSTGVNTE. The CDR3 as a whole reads CASSSTGVNTEAFF.

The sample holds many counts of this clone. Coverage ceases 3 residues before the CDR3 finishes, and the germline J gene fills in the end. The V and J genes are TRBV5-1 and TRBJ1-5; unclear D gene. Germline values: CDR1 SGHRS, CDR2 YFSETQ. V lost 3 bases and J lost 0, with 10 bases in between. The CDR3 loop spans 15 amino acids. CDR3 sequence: CASSSDGDSNQPQHF. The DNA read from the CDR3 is TGCGCCAGCAGCTCAGACGGGGATAGCAATCAGCCC.

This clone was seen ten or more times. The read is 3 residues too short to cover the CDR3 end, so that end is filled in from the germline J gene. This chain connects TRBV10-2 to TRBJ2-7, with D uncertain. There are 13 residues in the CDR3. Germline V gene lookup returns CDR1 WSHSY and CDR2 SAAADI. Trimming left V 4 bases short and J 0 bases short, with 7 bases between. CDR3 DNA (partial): TGCGCCAGCAGTGTTGCGAGCTCCTACGAG. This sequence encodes CASSVASSYE. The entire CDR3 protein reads CASSVASSYEQYF.

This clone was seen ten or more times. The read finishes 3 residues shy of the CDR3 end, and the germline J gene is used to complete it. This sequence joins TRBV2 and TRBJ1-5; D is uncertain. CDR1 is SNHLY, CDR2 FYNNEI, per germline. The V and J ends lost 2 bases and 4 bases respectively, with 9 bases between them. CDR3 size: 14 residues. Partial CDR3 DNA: TGTGCCAGCAGTGAAAATTCAGCGAATCAGCCC. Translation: CASSENSANQP. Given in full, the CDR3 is CASSENSANQPQHF.

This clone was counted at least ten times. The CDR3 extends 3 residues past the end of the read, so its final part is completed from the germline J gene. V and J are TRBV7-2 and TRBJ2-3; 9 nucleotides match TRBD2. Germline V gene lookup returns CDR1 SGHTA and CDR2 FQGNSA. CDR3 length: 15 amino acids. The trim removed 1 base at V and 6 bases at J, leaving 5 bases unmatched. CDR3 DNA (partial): TGTGCCAGCAGCTTAGTTCCGGCGGGGGGGGATACG. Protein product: CASSLVPAGGDT. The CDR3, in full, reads CASSLVPAGGDTQYF.

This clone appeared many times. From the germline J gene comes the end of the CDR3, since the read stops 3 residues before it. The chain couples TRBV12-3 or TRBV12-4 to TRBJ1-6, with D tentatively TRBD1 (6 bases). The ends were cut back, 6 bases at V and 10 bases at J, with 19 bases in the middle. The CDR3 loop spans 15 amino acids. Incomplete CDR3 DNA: TGTGCCAGCAGAACGGCGGCGCAGGGGCAATCACCC. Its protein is CASRTAAQGQSP. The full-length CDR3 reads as CASRTAAQGQSPLHF.

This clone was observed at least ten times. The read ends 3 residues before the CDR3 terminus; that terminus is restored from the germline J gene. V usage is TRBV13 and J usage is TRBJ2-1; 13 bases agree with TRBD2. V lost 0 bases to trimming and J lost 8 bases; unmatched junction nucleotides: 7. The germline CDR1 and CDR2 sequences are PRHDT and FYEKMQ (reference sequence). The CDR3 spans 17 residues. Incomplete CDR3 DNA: TGTGCCAGCAGCTTAGGAAGGACTAGCGGGGGTTATCATGAG. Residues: CASSLGRTSGGYHE. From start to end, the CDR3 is CASSLGRTSGGYHEQFF.

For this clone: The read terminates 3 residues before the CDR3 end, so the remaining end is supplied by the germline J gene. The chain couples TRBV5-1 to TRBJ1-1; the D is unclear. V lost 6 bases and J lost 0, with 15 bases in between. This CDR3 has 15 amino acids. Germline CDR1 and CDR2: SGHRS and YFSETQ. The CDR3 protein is CASNSSSDLNTEAFF. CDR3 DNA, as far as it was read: TGCGCCAGCAATAGTAGCTCGGATTTGAACACTGAA.

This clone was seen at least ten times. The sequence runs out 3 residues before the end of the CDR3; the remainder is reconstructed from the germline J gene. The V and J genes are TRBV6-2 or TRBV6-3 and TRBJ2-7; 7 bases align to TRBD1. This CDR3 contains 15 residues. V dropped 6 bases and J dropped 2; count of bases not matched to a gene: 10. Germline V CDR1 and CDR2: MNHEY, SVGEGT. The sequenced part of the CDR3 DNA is TGTGCCAGCAGCTCCGACAGGGACGTCCCCTACGAG. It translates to CASSSDRDVPYE. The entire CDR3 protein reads CASSSDRDVPYEQYF.

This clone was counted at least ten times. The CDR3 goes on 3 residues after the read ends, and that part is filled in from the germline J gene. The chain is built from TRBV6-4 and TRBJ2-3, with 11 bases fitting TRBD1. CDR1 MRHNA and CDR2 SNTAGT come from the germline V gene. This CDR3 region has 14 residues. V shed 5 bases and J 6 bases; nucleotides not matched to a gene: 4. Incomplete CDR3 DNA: TGTGCCAGCAGTCCCGGGACAGGGGGGGATACG. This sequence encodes CASSPGTGGDT. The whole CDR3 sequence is CASSPGTGGDTQYF.

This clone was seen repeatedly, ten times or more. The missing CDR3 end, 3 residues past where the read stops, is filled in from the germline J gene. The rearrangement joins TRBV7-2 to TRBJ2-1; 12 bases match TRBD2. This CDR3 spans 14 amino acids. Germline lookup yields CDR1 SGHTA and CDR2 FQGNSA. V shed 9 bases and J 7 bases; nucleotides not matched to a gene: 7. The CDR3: CASHWGTSGNEQFF. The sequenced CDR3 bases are TGTGCCAGTCACTGGGGGACTAGCGGGAATGAG. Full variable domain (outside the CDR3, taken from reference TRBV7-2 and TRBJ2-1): GAGVSQSPSNKVTEKGKDVELRCDPISGHTALYWYRQSLGQGLEFLIYFQGNSAPDKSGLPSDRFSAERTGGSVSTLTIQRTQQEDSAVYLCASHWGTSGNEQFFGPGTRLTVL.

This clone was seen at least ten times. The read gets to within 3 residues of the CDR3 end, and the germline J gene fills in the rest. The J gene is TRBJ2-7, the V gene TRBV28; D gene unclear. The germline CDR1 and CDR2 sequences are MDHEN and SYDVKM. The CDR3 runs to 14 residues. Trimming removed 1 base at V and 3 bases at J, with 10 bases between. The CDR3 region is CASSLFQAIYEQYF. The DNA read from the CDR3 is TGTGCCAGCAGTTTATTCCAGGCCATCTACGAG.

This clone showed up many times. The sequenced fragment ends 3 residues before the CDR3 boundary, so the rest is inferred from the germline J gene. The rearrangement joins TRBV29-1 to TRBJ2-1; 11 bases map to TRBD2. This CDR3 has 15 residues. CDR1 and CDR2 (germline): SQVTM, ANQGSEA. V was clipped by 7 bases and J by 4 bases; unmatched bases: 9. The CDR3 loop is CSAPGTSGDYNEQFF. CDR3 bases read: TGCAGCGCACCCGGGACTAGCGGAGATTACAATGAG.

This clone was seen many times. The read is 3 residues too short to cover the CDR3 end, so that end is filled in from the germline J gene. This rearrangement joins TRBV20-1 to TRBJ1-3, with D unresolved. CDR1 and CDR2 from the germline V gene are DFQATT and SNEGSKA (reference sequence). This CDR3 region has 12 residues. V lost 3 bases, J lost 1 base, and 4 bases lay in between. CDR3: CSASPSGNTIYF. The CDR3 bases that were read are TGCAGTGCTAGCCCATCTGGAAACACC.

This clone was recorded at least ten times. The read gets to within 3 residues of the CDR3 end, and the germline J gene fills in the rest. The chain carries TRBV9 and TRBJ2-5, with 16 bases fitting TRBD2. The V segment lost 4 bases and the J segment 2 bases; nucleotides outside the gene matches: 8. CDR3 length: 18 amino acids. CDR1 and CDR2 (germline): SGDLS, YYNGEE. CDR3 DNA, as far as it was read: TGTGCCAGCAGCCTCACCGGGACTAGCGGGGGGGCGCAAGAGACC. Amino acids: CASSLTGTSGGAQET. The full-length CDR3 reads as CASSLTGTSGGAQETQYF. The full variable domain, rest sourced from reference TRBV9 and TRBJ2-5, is DSGVTQTPKHLITATGQRVTLRCSPRSGDLSVYWYQQSLDQGLQFLIQYYNGEERAKGNILERFSAQQFPDLHSELNLSSLELGDSALYFCASSLTGTSGGAQETQYFGPGTRLLVL.

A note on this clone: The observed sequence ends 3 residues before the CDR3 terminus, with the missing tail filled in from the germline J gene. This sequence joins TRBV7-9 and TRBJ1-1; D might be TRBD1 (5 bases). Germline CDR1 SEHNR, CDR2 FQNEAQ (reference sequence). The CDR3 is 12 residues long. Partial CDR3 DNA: TGTGCCAGCAGCCATGGGACTATGATA. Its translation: CASSHGTMI. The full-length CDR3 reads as CASSHGTMIAFF.

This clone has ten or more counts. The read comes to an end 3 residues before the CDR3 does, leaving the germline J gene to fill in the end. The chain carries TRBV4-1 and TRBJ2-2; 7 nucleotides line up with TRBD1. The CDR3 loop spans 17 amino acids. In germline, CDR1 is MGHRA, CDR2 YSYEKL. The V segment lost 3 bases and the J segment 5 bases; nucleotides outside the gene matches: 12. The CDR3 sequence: CASSQKQALQGTGELFF. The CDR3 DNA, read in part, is TGCGCCAGCAGCCAGAAACAGGCCCTACAGGGGACCGGGGAG.

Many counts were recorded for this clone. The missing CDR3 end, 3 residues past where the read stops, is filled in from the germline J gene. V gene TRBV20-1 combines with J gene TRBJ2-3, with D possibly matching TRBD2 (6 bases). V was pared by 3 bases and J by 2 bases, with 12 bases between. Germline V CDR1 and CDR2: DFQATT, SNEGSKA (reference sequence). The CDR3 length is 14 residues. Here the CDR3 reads CSASTGLDTDTQYF. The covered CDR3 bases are TGCAGTGCTAGTACGGGACTCGACACAGATACG.

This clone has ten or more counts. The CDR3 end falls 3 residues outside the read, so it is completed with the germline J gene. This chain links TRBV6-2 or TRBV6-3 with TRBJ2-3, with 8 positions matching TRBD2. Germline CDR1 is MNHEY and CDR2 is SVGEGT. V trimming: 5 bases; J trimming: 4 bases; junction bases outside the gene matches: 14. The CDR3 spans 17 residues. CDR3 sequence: CASSTPEGGGKSDTQYF. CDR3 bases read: TGTGCCAGCAGTACCCCGGAGGGCGGGGGGAAATCAGATACG.

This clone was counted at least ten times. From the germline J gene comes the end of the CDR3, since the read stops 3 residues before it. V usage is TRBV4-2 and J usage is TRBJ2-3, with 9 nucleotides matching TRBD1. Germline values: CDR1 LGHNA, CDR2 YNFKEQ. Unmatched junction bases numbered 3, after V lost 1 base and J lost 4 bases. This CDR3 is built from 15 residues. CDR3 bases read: TGTGCCAGCAGCCAAGGGACAGGGGTGGCAGATACG. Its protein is CASSQGTGVADT. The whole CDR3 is CASSQGTGVADTQYF.

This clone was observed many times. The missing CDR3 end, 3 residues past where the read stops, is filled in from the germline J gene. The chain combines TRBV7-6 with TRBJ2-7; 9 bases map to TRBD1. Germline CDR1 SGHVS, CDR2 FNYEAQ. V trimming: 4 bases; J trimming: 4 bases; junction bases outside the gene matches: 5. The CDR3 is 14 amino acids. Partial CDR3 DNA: TGTGCCAGCAGCTCCGGGACAGGGTTGTACGAG. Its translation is CASSSGTGLYE. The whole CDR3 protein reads CASSSGTGLYEQYF.

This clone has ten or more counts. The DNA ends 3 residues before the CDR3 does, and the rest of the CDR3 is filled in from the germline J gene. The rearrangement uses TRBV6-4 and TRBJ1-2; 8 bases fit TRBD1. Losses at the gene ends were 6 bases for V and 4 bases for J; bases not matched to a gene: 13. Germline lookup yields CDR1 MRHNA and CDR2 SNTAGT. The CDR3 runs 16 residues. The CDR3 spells CASSPSSTGASYGYTF. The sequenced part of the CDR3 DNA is TGTGCCAGCAGCCCAAGCTCGACAGGGGCGTCCTATGGC.

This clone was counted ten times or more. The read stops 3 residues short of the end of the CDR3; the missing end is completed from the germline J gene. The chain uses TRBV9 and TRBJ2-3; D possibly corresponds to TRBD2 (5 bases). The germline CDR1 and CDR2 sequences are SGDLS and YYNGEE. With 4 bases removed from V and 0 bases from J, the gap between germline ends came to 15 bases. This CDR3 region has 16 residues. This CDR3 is CASSRRSGTSTDTQYF. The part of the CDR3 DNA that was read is TGTGCCAGCAGCAGGCGGAGCGGCACTAGCACAGATACG. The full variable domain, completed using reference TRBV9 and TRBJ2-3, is DSGVTQTPKHLITATGQRVTLRCSPRSGDLSVYWYQQSLDQGLQFLIQYYNGEERAKGNILERFSAQQFPDLHSELNLSSLELGDSALYFCASSRRSGTSTDTQYFGPGTRLTVL.

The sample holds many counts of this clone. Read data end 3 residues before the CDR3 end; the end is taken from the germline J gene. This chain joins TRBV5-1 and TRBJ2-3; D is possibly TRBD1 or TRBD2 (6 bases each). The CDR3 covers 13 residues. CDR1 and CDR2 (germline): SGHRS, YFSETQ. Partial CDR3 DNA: TGCGCCAGCAGCTTGGAAGGGGGAGGCCCG. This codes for CASSLEGGGP. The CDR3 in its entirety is CASSLEGGGPQYF. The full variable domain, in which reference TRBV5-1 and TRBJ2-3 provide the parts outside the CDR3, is KAGVTQTPRYLIKTRGQQVTLSCSPISGHRSVSWYQQTPGQGLQFLFEYFSETQRNKGNFPGRFSGRQFSNSRSEMNVSTLELGDSALYLCASSLEGGGPQYFGPGTRLTVL.

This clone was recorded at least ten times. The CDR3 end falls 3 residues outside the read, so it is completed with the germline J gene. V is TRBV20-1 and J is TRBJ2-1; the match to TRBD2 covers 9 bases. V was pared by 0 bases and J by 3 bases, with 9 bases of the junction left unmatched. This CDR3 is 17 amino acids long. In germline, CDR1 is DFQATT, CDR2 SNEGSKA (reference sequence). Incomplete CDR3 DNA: TGCAGTGCTAGAGATGGAATAGCGGGGGTTCACTACAATGAG. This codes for CSARDGIAGVHYNE. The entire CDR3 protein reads CSARDGIAGVHYNEQFF.

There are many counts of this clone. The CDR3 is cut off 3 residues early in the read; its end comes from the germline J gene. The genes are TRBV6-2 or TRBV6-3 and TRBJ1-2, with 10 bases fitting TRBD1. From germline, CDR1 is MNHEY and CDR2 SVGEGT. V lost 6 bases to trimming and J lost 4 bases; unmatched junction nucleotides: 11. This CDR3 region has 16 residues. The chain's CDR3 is CASRRTGTGVLYGYTF. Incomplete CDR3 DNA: TGTGCCAGCAGGCGAACCGGGACAGGGGTCCTCTATGGC.

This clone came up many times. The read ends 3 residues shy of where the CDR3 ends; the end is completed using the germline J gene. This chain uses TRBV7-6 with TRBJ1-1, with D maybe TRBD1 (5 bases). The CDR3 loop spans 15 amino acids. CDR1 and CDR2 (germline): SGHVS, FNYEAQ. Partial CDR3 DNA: TGTGCCAGCAGCTTAGGAGGGGTACAGAGCACAGAA. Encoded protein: CASSLGGVQSTE. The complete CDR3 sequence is CASSLGGVQSTEAFF. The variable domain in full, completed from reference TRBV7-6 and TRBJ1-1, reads GAGVSQSPRYKVTKRGQDVALRCDPISGHVSLYWYRQALGQGPEFLTYFNYEAQQDKSGLPNDRFSAERPEGSISTLTIQRTEQRDSAMYRCASSLGGVQSTEAFFGQGTRLTVV.

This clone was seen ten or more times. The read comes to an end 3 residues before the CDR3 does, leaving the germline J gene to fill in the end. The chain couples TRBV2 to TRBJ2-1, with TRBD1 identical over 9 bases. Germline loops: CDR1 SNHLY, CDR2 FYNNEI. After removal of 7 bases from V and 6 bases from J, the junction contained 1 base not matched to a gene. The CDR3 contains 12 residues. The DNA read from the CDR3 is TGTGCCAGCACGGACAGGGGCAATGAG. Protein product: CASTDRGNE. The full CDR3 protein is CASTDRGNEQFF.

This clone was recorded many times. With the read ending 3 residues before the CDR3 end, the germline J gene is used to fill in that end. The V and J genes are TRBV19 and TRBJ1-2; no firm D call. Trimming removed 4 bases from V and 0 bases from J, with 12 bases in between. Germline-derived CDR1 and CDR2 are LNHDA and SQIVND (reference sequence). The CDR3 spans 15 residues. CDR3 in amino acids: CASSTRLAPNYGYTF. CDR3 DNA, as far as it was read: TGTGCCAGTAGTACAAGACTCGCGCCTAACTATGGC.